These T cell receptor beta chains were read from a single sample in a study of T cell repertoires in cytomegalovirus infection. A single record per CDR3 protein comes from TCRdb applying MiXCR to the reads. The table shows approximately 76,000 distinct CDR3 sequences, with around 3.4% occurring only once. Material for sequencing was PBMCs. Source of these receptors: a human donor in good health (CMV status not recorded). Some clones in this sample may be carry-over from other donors' samples. CDR3s include the opening cysteine and the closing phenylalanine or tryptophan. The order of the fields is D gene, CDR3 length, clone size, V gene, J gene, CDR3 DNA, CDR3 protein. A D gene is named only where the DNA matches it firmly. Not all rows give a size; the values are once, few, many and, for expanded clones, a class.

D gene: TRBD1; CDR3 length: 17; clone size: many; V gene: TRBV12-3/TRBV12-4; J gene: TRBJ2-1; CDR3 DNA: TGTGCCAGCAGTTTACGGGGACAGGGGGCTGGTTTGAATGAGCAGTTCTTC; CDR3 protein: CASSLRGQGAGLNEQFF
D gene: .; CDR3 length: 14; clone size: many; V gene: TRBV20-1; J gene: TRBJ2-5; CDR3 DNA: TGCAGCCTCGCGCCCGGGGCCGACCAAGAGACCCAGTACTTC; CDR3 protein: CSLAPGADQETQYF
D gene: .; CDR3 length: 12; clone size: many; V gene: TRBV4-2; J gene: TRBJ1-1; CDR3 DNA: TGTGCCAGCAGCCAATTAAACACTGAAGCTTTCTTT; CDR3 protein: CASSQLNTEAFF
D gene: .; CDR3 length: 13; clone size: many; V gene: TRBV29-1; J gene: TRBJ1-2; CDR3 DNA: TGCAGCGTTGATCACGGACAGAACTATGGCTACACCTTC; CDR3 protein: CSVDHGQNYGYTF
D gene: .; CDR3 length: 13; clone size: .; V gene: TRBV5-6; J gene: TRBJ2-1; CDR3 DNA: TGTGCCAGCAGCCCTGTGGAATACAATGAGCAGTTCTTC; CDR3 protein: CASSPVEYNEQFF
D gene: .; CDR3 length: 15; clone size: .; V gene: TRBV7-2; J gene: TRBJ2-7; CDR3 DNA: TGTGCCAGCAGCTCAAAGGGGAGGAACTCCCACGAGCAGTACTTC; CDR3 protein: CASSSKGRNSHEQYF
D gene: .; CDR3 length: 16; clone size: many; V gene: TRBV12-3/TRBV12-4; J gene: TRBJ2-6; CDR3 DNA: TGTGCCAGCAGTTTCCTGGTCCCCTCTGGGGCCAACGTCCTGACTTTC; CDR3 protein: CASSFLVPSGANVLTF
D gene: .; CDR3 length: 17; clone size: many; V gene: TRBV12-3/TRBV12-4; J gene: TRBJ1-3; CDR3 DNA: TGTGCCAGCAGTTTGTGGGTTGGCGGTTGGTCTGGAAACACCATATATTTT; CDR3 protein: CASSLWVGGWSGNTIYF
D gene: .; CDR3 length: 14; clone size: many; V gene: TRBV6-8; J gene: TRBJ1-2; CDR3 DNA: TGTGCCAGCAGTTACAGGCGGGAGAACTATGGCTACACCTTC; CDR3 protein: CASSYRRENYGYTF
D gene: .; CDR3 length: 14; clone size: many; V gene: TRBV7-2; J gene: TRBJ1-1; CDR3 DNA: TGTGCCAGCAGCTTTACAGGGATGAACACTGAAGCTTTCTTT; CDR3 protein: CASSFTGMNTEAFF
D gene: TRBD2; CDR3 length: 19; clone size: many; V gene: TRBV7-8; J gene: TRBJ2-6; CDR3 DNA: TGTGCCAGCAGCCTCCGGACTAGCCAAGGGATGGGAGGGGCCAACGTCCTGACTTTC; CDR3 protein: CASSLRTSQGMGGANVLTF
D gene: .; CDR3 length: 15; clone size: many; V gene: TRBV28; J gene: TRBJ1-3; CDR3 DNA: TGTGCCAGCACCCCCACAGGGAGAGGCGGGAACACCATATATTTT; CDR3 protein: CASTPTGRGGNTIYF
D gene: .; CDR3 length: 16; clone size: many; V gene: TRBV5-4; J gene: TRBJ2-1; CDR3 DNA: TGTGCCAGCAGCTTGGAGCGGATTACTTCCTACAATGAGCAGTTCTTC; CDR3 protein: CASSLERITSYNEQFF
D gene: .; CDR3 length: 12; clone size: many; V gene: TRBV19; J gene: TRBJ1-6; CDR3 DNA: TGTGCCAGTGGCGATGGTAATTCACCCCTCCACTTT; CDR3 protein: CASGDGNSPLHF
D gene: .; CDR3 length: 12; clone size: many; V gene: TRBV12-3/TRBV12-4; J gene: TRBJ1-2; CDR3 DNA: TGTGCCAGCAGCCACCCCCCCGGTGGCTACACCTTC; CDR3 protein: CASSHPPGGYTF
D gene: .; CDR3 length: 14; clone size: many; V gene: TRBV12-3/TRBV12-4; J gene: TRBJ2-1; CDR3 DNA: TGTGCCAGCAGTTTATTGCTGGGGGCTGGGGAGCAGTTCTTC; CDR3 protein: CASSLLLGAGEQFF
D gene: TRBD1; CDR3 length: 12; clone size: many; V gene: TRBV12-5; J gene: TRBJ1-1; CDR3 DNA: TGTGCTAGTGGTTTGGAGGGACAGGAAGCTTTCTTT; CDR3 protein: CASGLEGQEAFF
D gene: TRBD1; CDR3 length: 15; clone size: many; V gene: TRBV12-3/TRBV12-4; J gene: TRBJ1-2; CDR3 DNA: TGTGCCAGCAGTCCTCCCAGGGGGCGCAACTATGGCTACACCTTC; CDR3 protein: CASSPPRGRNYGYTF
D gene: TRBD1; CDR3 length: 15; clone size: many; V gene: TRBV2; J gene: TRBJ1-1; CDR3 DNA: TGTGCCAGCCTCCGGGACAGCGACACACACACAGGAGCTTTCTTT; CDR3 protein: CASLRDSDTHTGAFF
D gene: TRBD1; CDR3 length: 15; clone size: few; V gene: TRBV18; J gene: TRBJ1-6; CDR3 DNA: TGTGCCAGCTCCCGGGACAGGGTCCGTAATTCACCCCTCCACTTT; CDR3 protein: CASSRDRVRNSPLHF
D gene: TRBD1; CDR3 length: 17; clone size: many; V gene: TRBV19; J gene: TRBJ1-5; CDR3 DNA: TGTGCCAGTAGCCAGATGAATTCGGGACAGAACAATCAGCCCCAGCATTTT; CDR3 protein: CASSQMNSGQNNQPQHF
D gene: .; CDR3 length: 15; clone size: many; V gene: TRBV20-1; J gene: TRBJ1-6; CDR3 DNA: TGCAGTGCTAGAGATCAGGGAAAGGCGAATTCACCCCTCCACTTT; CDR3 protein: CSARDQGKANSPLHF
D gene: .; CDR3 length: 14; clone size: many; V gene: TRBV27; J gene: TRBJ1-2; CDR3 DNA: TGTGCCAGCAGTTTATCGATCCGCGGGAGAGGCTACACCTTC; CDR3 protein: CASSLSIRGRGYTF
D gene: .; CDR3 length: 16; clone size: many; V gene: TRBV6-6; J gene: TRBJ1-1; CDR3 DNA: TGTGCCAGCAGTTACGCGGGTTGGGGTCTAGATACTGAAGCTTTCTTT; CDR3 protein: CASSYAGWGLDTEAFF
D gene: .; CDR3 length: 17; clone size: many; V gene: TRBV27; J gene: TRBJ2-3; CDR3 DNA: TGTGCCAGCAGTCTCTCCTCGGGGGATGGCGGCACAGATACGCAGTATTTT; CDR3 protein: CASSLSSGDGGTDTQYF
D gene: TRBD2; CDR3 length: 15; clone size: many; V gene: TRBV7-8; J gene: TRBJ2-1; CDR3 DNA: TGTGCCAGCAGCCTTCGACTAGCGGGAGGCAATGAGCAGTTCTTC; CDR3 protein: CASSLRLAGGNEQFF
D gene: .; CDR3 length: 12; clone size: .; V gene: TRBV25-1; J gene: TRBJ1-1; CDR3 DNA: TGTGCCAGCAGCCCAGGGAACACCGGAGCCTACTTT; CDR3 protein: CASSPGNTGAYF
D gene: .; CDR3 length: 15; clone size: many; V gene: TRBV7-2; J gene: TRBJ1-5; CDR3 DNA: TGTGCCAGCGAGAATTTAACTCAGCGGGAACGGCCCCAGCATTTT; CDR3 protein: CASENLTQRERPQHF
D gene: TRBD1; CDR3 length: 13; clone size: many; V gene: TRBV6-1; J gene: TRBJ1-2; CDR3 DNA: TGTGCCAGCAGTGAAGGGGCAGGGGGTGGCTACACCTTC; CDR3 protein: CASSEGAGGGYTF
D gene: .; CDR3 length: 14; clone size: many; V gene: TRBV7-6; J gene: TRBJ2-7; CDR3 DNA: TGTGCCAGCAGCTTTGCGGACAGCACCTACGAGCAGTACTTC; CDR3 protein: CASSFADSTYEQYF
D gene: .; CDR3 length: 14; clone size: many; V gene: TRBV28; J gene: TRBJ2-7; CDR3 DNA: TGTGCCAGCAGTCCCAGCCACGGCCCCTACGAGCAGTACTTC; CDR3 protein: CASSPSHGPYEQYF
D gene: TRBD1; CDR3 length: 14; clone size: many; V gene: TRBV30; J gene: TRBJ1-1; CDR3 DNA: TGTGCCTGGAGCACAACAGGGGTAGTCACTGAAGCTTTCTTT; CDR3 protein: CAWSTTGVVTEAFF
D gene: .; CDR3 length: 16; clone size: many; V gene: TRBV7-2; J gene: TRBJ1-1; CDR3 DNA: TGTGCCAGCAGCCCCGGACGGCCAGTCGGGGGGACTGAAGCTTTCTTT; CDR3 protein: CASSPGRPVGGTEAFF
D gene: .; CDR3 length: 13; clone size: many; V gene: TRBV7-8; J gene: TRBJ2-7; CDR3 DNA: TGTGCCAGCAGCTTACGGTCCCACTACGAGCAGTACTTC; CDR3 protein: CASSLRSHYEQYF
D gene: .; CDR3 length: 16; clone size: many; V gene: TRBV7-2; J gene: TRBJ2-5; CDR3 DNA: TGTGCCAGCAGCTTAATTGGGGACGGCTTCCAAGAGACCCAGTACTTC; CDR3 protein: CASSLIGDGFQETQYF
D gene: .; CDR3 length: 14; clone size: many; V gene: TRBV6-2/TRBV6-3; J gene: TRBJ2-1; CDR3 DNA: TGTGCCAGCAAGACAAGGACAGTTGGGGATGAGCAGTTCTTC; CDR3 protein: CASKTRTVGDEQFF
D gene: .; CDR3 length: 16; clone size: many; V gene: TRBV7-8; J gene: TRBJ1-5; CDR3 DNA: TGTGCCAGCAGCCCCGGAGGGGCAGGGACCGATCAGCCCCAGCATTTT; CDR3 protein: CASSPGGAGTDQPQHF
D gene: TRBD1; CDR3 length: 14; clone size: many; V gene: TRBV2; J gene: TRBJ2-7; CDR3 DNA: TGTGCCAGCAGTGACGACGACAGGGTGTTCAAGCAGTACTTC; CDR3 protein: CASSDDDRVFKQYF
D gene: TRBD1; CDR3 length: 17; clone size: many; V gene: TRBV23-1; J gene: TRBJ2-7; CDR3 DNA: TGCGCCAGCAGCACAAGATTCTGCGACAGGGGCCCCTACGAGCAGTACTTC; CDR3 protein: CASSTRFCDRGPYEQYF
D gene: .; CDR3 length: 13; clone size: many; V gene: TRBV10-3; J gene: TRBJ1-6; CDR3 DNA: TGTGCCATCAATGGGGCTGAAAAGTCACCCCTCCACTTT; CDR3 protein: CAINGAEKSPLHF
D gene: .; CDR3 length: 12; clone size: many; V gene: TRBV20-1; J gene: TRBJ1-5; CDR3 DNA: TGCAGTGCTAGGAGGGATGGACAGCCCCAGCATTTT; CDR3 protein: CSARRDGQPQHF
D gene: .; CDR3 length: 12; clone size: many; V gene: TRBV29-1; J gene: TRBJ2-7; CDR3 DNA: TGCAGCGTTGTAGGACCGATGTACGAGCAGTACTTC; CDR3 protein: CSVVGPMYEQYF
D gene: TRBD2; CDR3 length: 16; clone size: many; V gene: TRBV9; J gene: TRBJ2-1; CDR3 DNA: TGTGCCAGCAGCGCAGAACTAGCGGCCAGTTACAATGAGCAGTTCTTC; CDR3 protein: CASSAELAASYNEQFF
D gene: .; CDR3 length: 13; clone size: many; V gene: TRBV7-2; J gene: TRBJ1-4; CDR3 DNA: TGTGCCAGCGGGCTAGCGGCTAATGAAAAACTGTTTTTT; CDR3 protein: CASGLAANEKLFF
D gene: TRBD1; CDR3 length: 15; clone size: many; V gene: TRBV7-8; J gene: TRBJ1-2; CDR3 DNA: TGTGCCAGCAGCCGAGAGGGACAGCCTAACTATGGCTACACCTTC; CDR3 protein: CASSREGQPNYGYTF
D gene: .; CDR3 length: 13; clone size: many; V gene: TRBV7-9; J gene: TRBJ1-6; CDR3 DNA: TGTGCCAGCAGCATGATAGGGGATTCACCCCTCCACTTT; CDR3 protein: CASSMIGDSPLHF
D gene: .; CDR3 length: 14; clone size: many; V gene: TRBV4-2; J gene: TRBJ1-6; CDR3 DNA: TGTGCCAGCAGCCAAGATGGTGGAAATTCACCCCTCCACTTT; CDR3 protein: CASSQDGGNSPLHF
D gene: .; CDR3 length: 13; clone size: many; V gene: TRBV7-2; J gene: TRBJ2-7; CDR3 DNA: TGTGCCAGCAGCCGATTTCAGGGCTACGAGCAGTACTTC; CDR3 protein: CASSRFQGYEQYF
D gene: .; CDR3 length: 17; clone size: .; V gene: TRBV5-4; J gene: TRBJ2-1; CDR3 DNA: TGTGCCAGCAGCCTCGGGACTTTCGCATCTTCTCAAACTGAGCAGTTCTTC; CDR3 protein: CASSLGTFASSQTEQFF
D gene: TRBD2; CDR3 length: 14; clone size: many; V gene: TRBV7-2; J gene: TRBJ2-1; CDR3 DNA: TGTGCCAGCAGCTCGGGACTAGCGTATAATGAGCAGTTCTTC; CDR3 protein: CASSSGLAYNEQFF